One and the same sample provided the 21 T cell receptor beta chains below, sequenced in a study of shared clonotypes between healthy human individuals. Profiled with immunoSEQ multiplex PCR; TCRdb holds only in-frame clones, not every one. Of millions of clones detected, approximately 93% appear once; the ten largest clones hold roughly 0.36%. Sequences were obtained from naive CD4+ T cells from PBMCs. Subset denoted: CD45RA+ positively selected. The origin of the receptors is a man between 18 and 29 years old in good health. Some clones in this sample may be carry-over from other donors' samples.

V is TRBV4-1 and J is TRBJ1-2; TRBD1 matches at 10 bases. Germline V lookup: CDR1 MGHRA, CDR2 YSYEKL. V shed 3 bases, J shed 3 bases, and the junction held 7 bases outside the gene matches. This CDR3 has 16 amino acids. CDR3 coding DNA: TGCGCCAGCAGCCAGGGGGGGACAGGGGAAGACTATGGCTACACCTTC. Its protein product is CASSQGGTGEDYGYTF.

The chain carries TRBV29-1 and TRBJ2-5; TRBD2 matches 12 bases. This CDR3 region has 15 residues. Per germline, CDR1 SQVTM and CDR2 ANQGSEA. V was pared by 4 bases and J by 9 bases, with 12 bases of the junction left unmatched. The CDR3 DNA is TGCAGCGTTGCCGGGAGACTAGCGGGAGAACAAGCCCAGTACTTC. The encoded protein is CSVAGRLAGEQAQYF.

The chain carries TRBV7-9 and TRBJ2-5; 7 bases align to TRBD1. Per the germline V gene, CDR1 is SEHNR and CDR2 is FQNEAQ (reference sequence). The CDR3 covers 15 residues. J gave up 5 bases and V 4 bases, and 10 bases lay outside the gene matches. Here the CDR3 reads CASSSGQVPGETQYF. The CDR3 region has the DNA TGTGCCAGCAGCTCCGGACAGGTTCCAGGGGAGACCCAGTACTTC. Full variable domain (outside the CDR3, taken from reference TRBV7-9 and TRBJ2-5): DTGVSQNPRHKITKRGQNVTFRCDPISEHNRLYWYRQTLGQGPEFLTYFQNEAQLEKSRLLSDRFSAERPKGSFSTLEIQRTEQGDSAMYLCASSSGQVPGETQYFGPGTRLLVL.

This clone was found once. The rearrangement links TRBV6-6 to TRBJ2-1, with D maybe TRBD2 (5 bases). The germline CDR1 and CDR2 sequences are MNHNY and SVGAGI (reference sequence). Trimming took off 5 bases at V and 5 bases at J, with 13 bases between the two ends. This CDR3 region has 14 residues. CDR3 DNA sequence: TGTGCCAGCAGTGACCGCGGGTCAAACAATGAGCAGTTCTTC. It yields the protein CASSDRGSNNEQFF.

J is TRBJ2-5 and V is TRBV7-9, with no clear D. V shed 5 bases and J shed 3 bases, with 4 bases lying between them. The CDR3 is 11 amino acids. The germline gives CDR1 SEHNR, CDR2 FQNEAQ (reference sequence). The CDR3 protein is CASSTKETQYF. The CDR3 nucleotides are TGTGCCAGCAGCACTAAAGAGACCCAGTACTTC.

The V and J genes are TRBV6-5 and TRBJ1-5, with no clear D. This CDR3 region has 13 residues. Trimming took 0 bases from V and 9 from J, leaving 9 bases between them. From germline, CDR1 is MNHEY and CDR2 SVGAGI. The DNA of the CDR3 is TGTGCCAGCAGTTACTCGCCCACGGGGCCCCAGCATTTT. It is translated as CASSYSPTGPQHF.

This sequence joins TRBV2 and TRBJ2-7; the match to TRBD1 covers 10 bases. With 7 bases clipped from V and 6 bases from J, the junction kept 6 bases outside the gene matches. This CDR3 contains 13 residues. The germline gives CDR1 SNHLY, CDR2 FYNNEI. CDR3 loop: CASKGQGTGEQYF. CDR3 sequence (DNA): TGTGCCAGCAAGGGACAGGGGACCGGCGAGCAGTACTTC.

The V call is TRBV25-1, the J call TRBJ1-5, with a tentative D call TRBD1 (5 bases). The CDR3 spans 16 residues. V gave up 6 bases and J gave up 3 bases, with 18 bases separating them. In germline, CDR1 is MGHDK, CDR2 SYGVNS. The CDR3 DNA is TGTGCCAGCAGAAGGTATCAGGGACTTTCCAATCAGCCCCAGCATTTT. It translates to CASRRYQGLSNQPQHF.

The chain joins TRBV23-1 to TRBJ2-7; a possible D gene is TRBD2 (5 bases). TRBV23-1 is an ORF, and what it does is uncertain. Trimming shortened V by 6 bases and J by 0 bases, and 15 bases separated the two germline ends. The CDR3 spans 15 residues. The CDR3 DNA sequence: TGCGCCAGCAGCCCGGGGAGCCACGGCTCCTACGAGCAGTACTTC. It is translated as CASSPGSHGSYEQYF.

The chain links TRBV29-1 to TRBJ2-7; 7 nucleotides align to TRBD1. The V gene's germline CDR1 is SQVTM and CDR2 ANQGSEA. V lost 5 bases, J lost 2 bases, and 9 bases stayed unmatched. This CDR3 has 14 amino acids. The CDR3: CSVSTGTVAYEQYF. In DNA, the CDR3 is TGCAGCGTTTCTACCGGGACAGTGGCCTACGAGCAGTACTTC.

Details on this clone: This sample includes further DNA sequences coding for the same CDR3. This sequence joins TRBV2 and TRBJ2-5; no reliable D call. The CDR3 is 11 amino acids. Trimming shortened V by 6 bases and J by 3 bases, and 5 bases separated the two germline ends. The germline V gene has CDR1 SNHLY and CDR2 FYNNEI. CDR3 in amino acids: CASSPKETQYF. The DNA of the CDR3 is TGTGCCAGCAGCCCAAAAGAGACCCAGTACTTC.

On this clone: Other DNA sequences in this sample translate to the same CDR3. The rearrangement uses TRBV28 and TRBJ1-2, with TRBD1 identical over 8 bases. The length of the CDR3 is 13 residues. Unmatched junction bases numbered 7, after V lost 5 bases and J lost 8 bases. Per germline, CDR1 MDHEN and CDR2 SYDVKM. The CDR3 sequence: CASSLQGAGGYTF. CDR3 bases: TGTGCCAGCAGTCTCCAGGGGGCGGGAGGCTACACCTTC.

CDR3 sequence: CASSEETGGSGPYNEQFF. CDR3 DNA sequence: TGTGCCAGCAGTGAAGAGACGGGAGGTAGCGGGCCGTACAATGAGCAGTTCTTC. The rearrangement uses TRBV6-1 and TRBJ2-1; 7 nucleotides align to TRBD2. CDR1 and CDR2 (germline): MNHNS, SASEGT. V was pared by 1 base and J by 4 bases, with 13 bases of the junction left unmatched. CDR3 size: 18 residues.

The chain uses TRBV7-2 and TRBJ2-5; D might be TRBD1 or TRBD2, each matching 5 bases. Looked up from germline, CDR1 is SGHTA and CDR2 is FQGNSA. The CDR3 extends over 17 amino acids. The V end was cut by 5 bases, the J end by 5 bases, with 24 bases between. DNA for the CDR3: TGTGCCAGCAGCGACTTGGGGGTTGCGACACCGGGGGAGACCCAGTACTTC. It codes for CASSDLGVATPGETQYF.

V and J are TRBV7-2 and TRBJ1-1, with D unresolved. Germline values: CDR1 SGHTA, CDR2 FQGNSA. The V and J ends lost 1 base and 7 bases respectively, with 13 bases between them. The CDR3 is 14 amino acids. CDR3 coding DNA: TGTGCCAGCAGCTTAGATCGGTTCAGTTTTGAAGCTTTCTTT. Translated, it gives CASSLDRFSFEAFF.

This clone was detected once. In DNA form, the CDR3 reads TGTGCCAGCAGCTTCTTCTTCGGGAGCCACGGGAATTCACCCCTCCACTTT. It translates to CASSFFFGSHGNSPLHF. The J gene is TRBJ1-6, the V gene TRBV7-7; no firm D call. Trimming took 3 bases from V and 7 from J, leaving 19 bases between them. This CDR3 is 17 amino acids long. Germline CDR1 and CDR2: SSHAT and FNYEAQ (reference sequence).

The chain has TRBV7-8 and TRBJ1-4, with D possibly matching TRBD1 (5 bases). Germline values: CDR1 SGHVS, CDR2 FQNEAQ. The CDR3 spans 16 residues. The V end lost 3 bases, the J end lost 0 bases, and 11 bases lay between the germline ends. The CDR3 region is CASSLFGGSTNEKLFF. Written as DNA, the CDR3 is TGTGCCAGCAGCTTGTTTGGGGGTTCAACTAATGAAAAACTGTTTTTT.

V usage is TRBV4-1 and J usage is TRBJ2-5; the D gene could be TRBD1 or TRBD2 (5 bases each). The V end was cut by 3 bases, the J end by 4 bases, with 30 bases between. Germline values: CDR1 MGHRA, CDR2 YSYEKL. The CDR3 loop spans 20 amino acids. CDR3 DNA sequence: TGCGCCAGCAGCCACGCTACCTCGGGAAGCAGGGTGCTTCCCGGAGAGACCCAGTACTTC. This gives the protein CASSHATSGSRVLPGETQYF.

As for this clone: The identical CDR3 is also encoded by other nucleotide sequences in the sample. This rearrangement joins TRBV6-6 to TRBJ2-5; D is unclear. The ends were cut back, 3 bases at V and 3 bases at J, with 5 bases in the middle. The CDR3 loop spans 12 amino acids. Germline V lookup: CDR1 MNHNY, CDR2 SVGAGI (reference sequence). CDR3 region: CASSYPEETQYF. In DNA, the CDR3 is TGTGCCAGCAGTTATCCCGAAGAGACCCAGTACTTC.

Regarding this clone: This sample includes further DNA sequences coding for the same CDR3. CDR3 sequence: CASSLDPLSSYNEQFF. The DNA for the CDR3 is TGCGCCAGCAGCTTGGATCCGTTAAGCTCCTACAATGAGCAGTTCTTC. The V gene is TRBV5-1, the J gene TRBJ2-1; D call uncertain. The CDR3 is 16 residues long. Germline values: CDR1 SGHRS, CDR2 YFSETQ. Trimming cost V 0 bases and J 0 bases, with 10 bases left between them.

As for this clone: This same CDR3 is encoded by further DNA sequences in the sample. The genes are TRBV15 and TRBJ2-1; D possibly corresponds to TRBD1 (6 bases). The CDR3 is 13 residues long. Germline V lookup: CDR1 LNHNV, CDR2 YYDKDF (reference sequence). Trimming left V 0 bases short and J 9 bases short, with 9 bases between. As DNA, the CDR3 is TGTGCCACCAGCAGAGATCTAGGGGGTGAGCAGTTCTTC. This encodes CATSRDLGGEQFF.